This T cell receptor beta chain emerged from a study of T cell responses to AZD1222 COVID-19 vaccine. In germline, CDR1 is LGHNT, CDR2 FRNRAP. Trimming removed 4 bases from V and 4 bases from J; junction bases left unmatched: 2. The CDR3 is 14 residues long. TCRdb's copy holds only in-frame clones and misses some; the assay was immunoSEQ multiplex PCR. The sample has about 190,000 clones, just over 90% seen once. Points from the study as a whole: Per reports, nearly half of all spike-specific TCRs target regions that are unmutated in variants.

Of note for this clone: Its antigen is currently unknown.

The source of this sequence is an adult in good health. This rearrangement joins TRBV12-5 to TRBJ1-2; TRBD1 agrees at 11 bases. The source was peripheral blood, collected on day 0 of AZD1222 vaccination. The CDR3: CASGWDRGGYGYTF. In nucleotides, the CDR3 is TGTGCTAGTGGTTGGGACAGGGGGGGCTATGGCTACACCTTC.